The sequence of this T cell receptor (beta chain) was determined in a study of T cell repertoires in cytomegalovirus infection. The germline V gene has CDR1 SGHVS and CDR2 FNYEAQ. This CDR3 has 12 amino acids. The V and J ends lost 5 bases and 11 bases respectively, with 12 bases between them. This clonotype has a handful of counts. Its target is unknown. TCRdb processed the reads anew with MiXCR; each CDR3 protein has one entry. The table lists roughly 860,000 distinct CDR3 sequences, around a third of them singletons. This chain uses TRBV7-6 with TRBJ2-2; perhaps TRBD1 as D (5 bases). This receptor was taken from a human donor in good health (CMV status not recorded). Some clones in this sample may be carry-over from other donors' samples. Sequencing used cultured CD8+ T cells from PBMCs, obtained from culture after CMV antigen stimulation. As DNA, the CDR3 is TGTGCCAGCAGCCCGGACACCCCAGAGCTGTTTTTT. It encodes CASSPDTPELFF.